The 3 T cell receptor beta chains listed next were all sequenced from one sample in a study of cytomegalovirus exposure and HLA in healthy donors. The PCR used 60 Vbeta and 13 Jbeta primers. Sequencing was performed with immunoSEQ multiplex PCR; in TCRdb, only in-frame clones are kept and a portion is missing. The data contain approximately 150,000 clones, approximately 65% of them seen just once; the ten biggest clones take up over 5%. Sequencing was carried out using PBMCs. These receptors were collected from a woman aged 55 to 70 in good health and CMV-seronegative.

This clone was picked up one time. This CDR3 is CASSKMTRAGTDTQYF. The CDR3 DNA sequence: TGTGCCAGCAGTAAGATGACTAGAGCGGGCACAGATACGCAGTATTTT. The chain uses TRBV6-6 and TRBJ2-3; weak D call: TRBD2 (6 bases). The V end lost 5 bases, the J end lost 1 base, and 16 bases lay between the germline ends. Germline CDR1 reads MNHNY; CDR2 reads SVGAGI (reference sequence). CDR3 length: 16 residues.

This chain connects TRBV2 to TRBJ2-5; D may be TRBD2 (6 bases). V shed 7 bases and J shed 5 bases, with 14 bases lying between them. The CDR3 has 13 residues. Germline V gene sequence: CDR1 SNHLY, CDR2 FYNNEI. For the CDR3, the DNA is TGTGCCAGCACCCGGGACTCCGAGGAGACCCAGTACTTC. Translating it yields CASTRDSEETQYF.

The rearrangement joins TRBV5-1 to TRBJ2-3; D is possibly TRBD1 (6 bases). Trimming pared 0 bases from V and 4 bases from J, leaving 9 bases between. The CDR3 is made up of 14 amino acids. CDR1 is SGHRS, CDR2 YFSETQ, per germline. CDR3: CASSLAGQADTQYF. In DNA form, the CDR3 reads TGCGCCAGCAGCTTGGCGGGACAAGCAGATACGCAGTATTTT.